This TCR beta chain stems from a study of blood T cells in healthy people across ages. V was trimmed by 5 bases and J by 8 bases, leaving 16 bases between them. Germline CDR1 reads MNHEY; CDR2 reads SMNVEV (reference sequence). This CDR3 has 14 amino acids. PCR was performed a second time for roughly 6 to 12 cycles using a sample-barcoded 5' primer and a J-beta primer mix. TCRdb analysed the 5' RACE reads with MiXCR anew, one entry per CDR3 protein. Of approximately 700,000 distinct CDR3 sequences detected, about 34% appear once; the ten largest clones hold approximately 15%. The TCR was taken from a woman of 80 years or more in good health. The sample consisted of blood. The J gene is TRBJ2-4, the V gene TRBV27; D may be TRBD2 (6 bases). In DNA, the CDR3 is TGTGCCAGCAGTGCGGGACGGCTTTTAGACATTCAGTACTTC. Encoded protein: CASSAGRLLDIQYF.